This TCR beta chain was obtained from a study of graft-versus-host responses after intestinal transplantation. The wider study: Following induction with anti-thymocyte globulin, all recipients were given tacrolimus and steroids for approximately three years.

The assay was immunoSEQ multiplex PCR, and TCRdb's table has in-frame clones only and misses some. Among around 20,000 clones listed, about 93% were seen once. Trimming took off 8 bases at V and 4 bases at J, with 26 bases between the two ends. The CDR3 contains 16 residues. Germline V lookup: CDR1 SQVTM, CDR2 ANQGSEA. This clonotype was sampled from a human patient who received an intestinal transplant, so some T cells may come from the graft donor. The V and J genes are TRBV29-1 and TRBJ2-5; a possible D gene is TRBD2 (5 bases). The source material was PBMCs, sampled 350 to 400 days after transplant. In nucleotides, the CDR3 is TGCAGCTCCTCAGGCTCACACCCCGGGGTAGGAGAGACCCAGTACTTC. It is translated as CSSSGSHPGVGETQYF.